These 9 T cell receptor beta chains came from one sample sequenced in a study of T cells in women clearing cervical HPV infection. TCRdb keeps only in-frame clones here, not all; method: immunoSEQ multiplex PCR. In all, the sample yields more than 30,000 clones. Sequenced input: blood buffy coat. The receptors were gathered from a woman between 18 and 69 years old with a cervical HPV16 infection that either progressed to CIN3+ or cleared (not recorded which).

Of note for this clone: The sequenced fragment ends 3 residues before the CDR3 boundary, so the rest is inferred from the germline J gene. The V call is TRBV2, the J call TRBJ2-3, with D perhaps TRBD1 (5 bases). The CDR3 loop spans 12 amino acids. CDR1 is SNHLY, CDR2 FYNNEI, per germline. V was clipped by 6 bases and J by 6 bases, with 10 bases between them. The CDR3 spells CASSRAGDTQYF. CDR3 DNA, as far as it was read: TGTGCCAGCAGCCGGGCAGGGGATACG. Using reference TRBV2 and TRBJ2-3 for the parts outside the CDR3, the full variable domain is EPEVTQTPSHQVTQMGQEVILRCVPISNHLYFYWYRQILGQKVEFLVSFYNNEISEKSEIFDDQFSVERPDGSNFTLKIRSTKLEDSAMYFCASSRAGDTQYFGPGTRLTVL.

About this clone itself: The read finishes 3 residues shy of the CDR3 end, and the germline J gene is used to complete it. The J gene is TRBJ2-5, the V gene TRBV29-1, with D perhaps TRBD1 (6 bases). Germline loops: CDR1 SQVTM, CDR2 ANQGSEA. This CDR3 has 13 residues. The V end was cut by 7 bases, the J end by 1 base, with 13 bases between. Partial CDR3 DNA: TGCAGCGAATCGAGGGACATCCAAGAGACC. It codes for CSESRDIQET. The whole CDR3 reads CSESRDIQETQYF.

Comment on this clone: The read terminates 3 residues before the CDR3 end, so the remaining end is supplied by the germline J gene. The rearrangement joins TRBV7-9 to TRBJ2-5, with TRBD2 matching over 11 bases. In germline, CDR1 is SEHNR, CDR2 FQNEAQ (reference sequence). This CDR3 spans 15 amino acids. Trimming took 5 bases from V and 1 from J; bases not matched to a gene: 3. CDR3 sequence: CASSPLAGVQETQYF. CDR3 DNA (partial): TGTGCCAGCAGCCCACTAGCGGGGGTCCAAGAGACC. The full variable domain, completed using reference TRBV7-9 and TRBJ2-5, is DTGVSQNPRHKITKRGQNVTFRCDPISEHNRLYWYRQTLGQGPEFLTYFQNEAQLEKSRLLSDRFSAERPKGSFSTLEIQRTEQGDSAMYLCASSPLAGVQETQYFGPGTRLLVL.

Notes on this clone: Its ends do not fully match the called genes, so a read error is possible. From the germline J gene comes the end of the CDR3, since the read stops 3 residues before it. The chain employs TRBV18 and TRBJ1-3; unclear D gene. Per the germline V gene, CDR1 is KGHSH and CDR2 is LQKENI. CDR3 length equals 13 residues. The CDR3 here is CASSPTTGNTIYF. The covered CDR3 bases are TGTGCCAGCTCACCAACGACTGGAAACACG.

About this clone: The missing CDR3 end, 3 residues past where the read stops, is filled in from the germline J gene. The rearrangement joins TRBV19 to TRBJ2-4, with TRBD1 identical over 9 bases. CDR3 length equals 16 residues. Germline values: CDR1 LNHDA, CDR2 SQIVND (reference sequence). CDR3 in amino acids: CASSIPSGTGLFGQYF. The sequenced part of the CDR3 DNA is TGTGCCAGTAGTATCCCCTCCGGGACAGGGCTGTTTGGT. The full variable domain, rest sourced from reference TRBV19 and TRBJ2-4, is DGGITQSPKYLFRKEGQNVTLSCEQNLNHDAMYWYRQDPGQGLRLIYYSQIVNDFQKGDIAEGYSVSREKKESFPLTVTSAQKNPTAFYLCASSIPSGTGLFGQYFGAGTRLSVL.

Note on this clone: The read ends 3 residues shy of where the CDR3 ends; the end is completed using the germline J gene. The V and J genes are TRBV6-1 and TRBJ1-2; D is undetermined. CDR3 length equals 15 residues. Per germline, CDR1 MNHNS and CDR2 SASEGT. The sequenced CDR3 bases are TGTGCCAGCAGTGATTTGACTAGAAACCGCTACGAC. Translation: CASSDLTRNRYD. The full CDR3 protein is CASSDLTRNRYDYTF.

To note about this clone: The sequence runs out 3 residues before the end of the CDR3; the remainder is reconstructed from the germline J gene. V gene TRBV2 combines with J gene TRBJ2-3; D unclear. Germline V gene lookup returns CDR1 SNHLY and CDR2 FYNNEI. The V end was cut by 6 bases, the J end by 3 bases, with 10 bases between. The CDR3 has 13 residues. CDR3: CASRVTATDTQYF. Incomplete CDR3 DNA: TGTGCCAGCAGGGTAACAGCAACAGATACG.

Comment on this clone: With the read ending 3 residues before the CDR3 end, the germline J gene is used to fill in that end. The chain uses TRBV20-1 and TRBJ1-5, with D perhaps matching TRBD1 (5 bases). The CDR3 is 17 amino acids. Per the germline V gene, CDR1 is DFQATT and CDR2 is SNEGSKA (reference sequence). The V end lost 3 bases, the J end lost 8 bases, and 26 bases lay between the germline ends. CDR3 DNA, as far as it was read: TGCAGTGCTAGCCCCTCGGCCAAGGGGTCCCTTTGGGAGCCC. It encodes CSASPSAKGSLWEP. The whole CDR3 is CSASPSAKGSLWEPQHF.

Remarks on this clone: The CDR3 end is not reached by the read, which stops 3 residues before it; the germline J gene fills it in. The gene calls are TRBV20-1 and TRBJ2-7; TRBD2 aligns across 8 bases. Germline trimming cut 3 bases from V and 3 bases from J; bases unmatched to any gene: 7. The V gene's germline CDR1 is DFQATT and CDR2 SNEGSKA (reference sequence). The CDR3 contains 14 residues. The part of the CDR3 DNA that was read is TGCAGTGCTAGTAAACCGGGACTAGTCTACGAG. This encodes CSASKPGLVYE. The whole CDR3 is CSASKPGLVYEQYF.